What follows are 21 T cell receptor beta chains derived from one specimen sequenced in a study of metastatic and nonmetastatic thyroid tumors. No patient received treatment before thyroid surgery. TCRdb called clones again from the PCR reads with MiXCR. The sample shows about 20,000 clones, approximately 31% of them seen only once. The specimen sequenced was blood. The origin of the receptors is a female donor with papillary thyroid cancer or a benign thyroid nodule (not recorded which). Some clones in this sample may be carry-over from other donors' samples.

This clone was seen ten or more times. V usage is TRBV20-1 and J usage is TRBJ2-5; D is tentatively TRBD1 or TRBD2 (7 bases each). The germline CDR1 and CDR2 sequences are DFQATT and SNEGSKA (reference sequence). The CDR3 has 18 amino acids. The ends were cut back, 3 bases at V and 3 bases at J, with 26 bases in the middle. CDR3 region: CSASRDSGCRGAEETQYF. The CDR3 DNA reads TGCAGTGCTAGTCGGGACAGTGGGTGTCGGGGGGCTGAAGAGACCCAGTACTTC.

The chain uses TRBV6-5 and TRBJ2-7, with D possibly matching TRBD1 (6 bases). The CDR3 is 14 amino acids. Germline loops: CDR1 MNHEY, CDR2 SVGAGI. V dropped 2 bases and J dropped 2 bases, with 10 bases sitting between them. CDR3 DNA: TGTGCCAGCAGTTACACCGACAGGCCCTACGAGCAGTACTTC. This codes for CASSYTDRPYEQYF.

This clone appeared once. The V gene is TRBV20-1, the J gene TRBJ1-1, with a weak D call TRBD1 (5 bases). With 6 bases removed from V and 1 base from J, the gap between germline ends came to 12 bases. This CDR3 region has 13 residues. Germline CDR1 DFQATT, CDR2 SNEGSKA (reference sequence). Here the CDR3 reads CSATHGQNTEAFF. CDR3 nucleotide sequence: TGCAGTGCAACCCACGGACAGAACACTGAAGCTTTCTTT.

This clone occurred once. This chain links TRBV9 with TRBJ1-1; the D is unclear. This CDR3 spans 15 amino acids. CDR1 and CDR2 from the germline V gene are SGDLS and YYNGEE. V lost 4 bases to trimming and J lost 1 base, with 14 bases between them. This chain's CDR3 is CASSKKMGRNTEAFF. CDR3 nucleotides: TGTGCCAGCAGCAAGAAGATGGGGAGGAACACTGAAGCTTTCTTT.

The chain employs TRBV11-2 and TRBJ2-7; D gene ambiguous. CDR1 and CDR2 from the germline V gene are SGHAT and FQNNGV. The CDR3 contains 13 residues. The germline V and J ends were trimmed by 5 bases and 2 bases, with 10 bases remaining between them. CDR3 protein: CASSPHWAYEQYF. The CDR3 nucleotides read TGTGCCAGCAGCCCGCATTGGGCCTACGAGCAGTACTTC.

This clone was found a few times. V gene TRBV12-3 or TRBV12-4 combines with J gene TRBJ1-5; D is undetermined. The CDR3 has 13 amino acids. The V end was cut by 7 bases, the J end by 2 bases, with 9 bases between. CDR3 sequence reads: CASKEGGNQPQHF. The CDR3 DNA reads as TGTGCCAGCAAAGAGGGAGGCAATCAGCCCCAGCATTTT.

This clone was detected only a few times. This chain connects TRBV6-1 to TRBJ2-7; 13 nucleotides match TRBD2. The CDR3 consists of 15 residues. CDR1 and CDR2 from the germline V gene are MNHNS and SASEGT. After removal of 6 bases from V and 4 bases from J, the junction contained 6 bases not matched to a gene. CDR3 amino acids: CASRGLAGRGYEQYF. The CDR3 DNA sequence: TGTGCCAGCAGGGGACTAGCGGGACGGGGGTACGAGCAGTACTTC.

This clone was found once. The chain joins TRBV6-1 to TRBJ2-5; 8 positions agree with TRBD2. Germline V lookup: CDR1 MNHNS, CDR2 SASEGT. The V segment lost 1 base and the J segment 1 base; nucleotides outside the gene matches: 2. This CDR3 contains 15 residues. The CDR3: CASSEVAGGQETQYF. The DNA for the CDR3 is TGTGCCAGCAGTGAAGTTGCGGGGGGCCAAGAGACCCAGTACTTC.

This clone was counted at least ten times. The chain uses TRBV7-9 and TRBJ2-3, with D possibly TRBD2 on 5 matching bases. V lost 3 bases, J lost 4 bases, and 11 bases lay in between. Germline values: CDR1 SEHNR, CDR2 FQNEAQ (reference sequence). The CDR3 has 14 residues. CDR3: CASSLRGYADTQYF. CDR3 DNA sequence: TGTGCCAGCAGCTTGCGAGGGTACGCAGATACGCAGTATTTT. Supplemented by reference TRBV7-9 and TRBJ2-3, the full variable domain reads DTGVSQNPRHKITKRGQNVTFRCDPISEHNRLYWYRQTLGQGPEFLTYFQNEAQLEKSRLLSDRFSAERPKGSFSTLEIQRTEQGDSAMYLCASSLRGYADTQYFGPGTRLTVL.

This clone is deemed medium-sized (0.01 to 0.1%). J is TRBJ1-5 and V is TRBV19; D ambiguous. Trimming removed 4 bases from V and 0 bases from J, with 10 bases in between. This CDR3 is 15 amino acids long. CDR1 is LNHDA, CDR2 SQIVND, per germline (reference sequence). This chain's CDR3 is CASSTTEYSNQPQHF. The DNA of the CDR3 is TGTGCCAGTAGTACGACGGAGTATAGCAATCAGCCCCAGCATTTT.

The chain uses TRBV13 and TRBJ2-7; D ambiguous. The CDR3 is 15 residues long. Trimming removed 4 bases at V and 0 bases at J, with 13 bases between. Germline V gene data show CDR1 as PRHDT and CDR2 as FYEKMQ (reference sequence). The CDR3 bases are TGTGCCAGCAGCTCCCGTTCCGGGTTCTCCTACGAGCAGTACTTC. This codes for CASSSRSGFSYEQYF.

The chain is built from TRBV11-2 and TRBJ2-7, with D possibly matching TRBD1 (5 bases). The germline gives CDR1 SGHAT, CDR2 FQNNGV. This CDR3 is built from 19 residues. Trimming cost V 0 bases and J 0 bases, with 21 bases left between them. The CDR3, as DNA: TGTGCCAGCAGCTTAGAGGGGCTCCCGACAGTCAGGAGCTCCTACGAGCAGTACTTC. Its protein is CASSLEGLPTVRSSYEQYF.

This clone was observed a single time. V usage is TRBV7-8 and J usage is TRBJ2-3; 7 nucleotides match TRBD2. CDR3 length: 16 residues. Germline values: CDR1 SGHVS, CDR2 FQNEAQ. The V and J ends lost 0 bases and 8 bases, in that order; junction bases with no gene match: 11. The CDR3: CASSLAQVTTGGTQYF. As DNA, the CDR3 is TGTGCCAGCAGCTTAGCCCAGGTGACGACGGGAGGTACGCAGTATTTT.

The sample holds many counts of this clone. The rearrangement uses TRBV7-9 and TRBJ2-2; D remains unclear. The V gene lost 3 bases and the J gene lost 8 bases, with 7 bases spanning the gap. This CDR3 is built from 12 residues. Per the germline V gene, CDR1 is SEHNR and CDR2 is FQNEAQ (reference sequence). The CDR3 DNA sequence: TGTGCCAGCAGCTTTGGTACAGGGGAGCTGTTTTTT. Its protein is CASSFGTGELFF.

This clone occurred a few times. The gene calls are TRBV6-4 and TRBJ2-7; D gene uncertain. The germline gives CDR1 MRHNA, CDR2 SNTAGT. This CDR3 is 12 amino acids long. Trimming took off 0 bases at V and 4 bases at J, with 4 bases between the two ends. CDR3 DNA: TGTGCCAGCAGTGACTCTGGGTACGAGCAGTACTTC. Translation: CASSDSGYEQYF.

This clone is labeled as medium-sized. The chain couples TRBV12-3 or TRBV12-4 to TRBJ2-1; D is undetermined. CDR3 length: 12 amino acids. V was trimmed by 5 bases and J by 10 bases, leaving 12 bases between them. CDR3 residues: CASSLIRMEQFF. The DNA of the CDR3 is TGTGCCAGCAGTCTAATACGTATGGAGCAGTTCTTC.

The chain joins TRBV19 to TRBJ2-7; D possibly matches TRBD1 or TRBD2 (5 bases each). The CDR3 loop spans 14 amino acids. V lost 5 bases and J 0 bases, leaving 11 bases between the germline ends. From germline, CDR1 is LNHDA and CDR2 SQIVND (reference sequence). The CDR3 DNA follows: TGTGCCAGTAGTTGGGACGGAGCCTCCTACGAGCAGTACTTC. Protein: CASSWDGASYEQYF.

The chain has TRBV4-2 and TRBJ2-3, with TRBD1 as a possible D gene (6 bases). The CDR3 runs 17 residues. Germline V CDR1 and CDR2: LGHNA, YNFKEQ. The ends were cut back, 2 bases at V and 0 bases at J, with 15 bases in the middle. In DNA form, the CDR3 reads TGTGCCAGCAGCCAAACAGGGCCTACCTCTAGCACAGATACGCAGTATTTT. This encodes CASSQTGPTSSTDTQYF.

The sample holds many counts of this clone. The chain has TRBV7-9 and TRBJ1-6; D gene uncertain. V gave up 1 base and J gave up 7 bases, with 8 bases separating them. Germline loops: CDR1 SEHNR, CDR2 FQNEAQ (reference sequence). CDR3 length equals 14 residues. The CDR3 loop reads CASSLVAGNSPLHF. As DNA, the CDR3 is TGTGCCAGCAGCTTAGTGGCGGGGAATTCACCCCTCCACTTT.

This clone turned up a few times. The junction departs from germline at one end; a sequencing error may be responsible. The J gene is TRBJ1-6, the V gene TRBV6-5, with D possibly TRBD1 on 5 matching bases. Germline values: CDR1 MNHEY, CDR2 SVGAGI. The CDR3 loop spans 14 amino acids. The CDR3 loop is CASSDSGDNSPLHF. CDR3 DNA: TGTGCCAGCAGTGACTCGGGGGATAATTCACCCCTCCACTTT.

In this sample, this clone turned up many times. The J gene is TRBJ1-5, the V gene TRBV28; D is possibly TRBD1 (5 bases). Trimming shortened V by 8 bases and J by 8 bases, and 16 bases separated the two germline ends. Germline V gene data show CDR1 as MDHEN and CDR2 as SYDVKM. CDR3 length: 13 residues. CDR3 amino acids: CASLRDLREPQHF. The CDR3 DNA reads TGTGCCAGCCTACGGGACCTTCGGGAGCCCCAGCATTTT.